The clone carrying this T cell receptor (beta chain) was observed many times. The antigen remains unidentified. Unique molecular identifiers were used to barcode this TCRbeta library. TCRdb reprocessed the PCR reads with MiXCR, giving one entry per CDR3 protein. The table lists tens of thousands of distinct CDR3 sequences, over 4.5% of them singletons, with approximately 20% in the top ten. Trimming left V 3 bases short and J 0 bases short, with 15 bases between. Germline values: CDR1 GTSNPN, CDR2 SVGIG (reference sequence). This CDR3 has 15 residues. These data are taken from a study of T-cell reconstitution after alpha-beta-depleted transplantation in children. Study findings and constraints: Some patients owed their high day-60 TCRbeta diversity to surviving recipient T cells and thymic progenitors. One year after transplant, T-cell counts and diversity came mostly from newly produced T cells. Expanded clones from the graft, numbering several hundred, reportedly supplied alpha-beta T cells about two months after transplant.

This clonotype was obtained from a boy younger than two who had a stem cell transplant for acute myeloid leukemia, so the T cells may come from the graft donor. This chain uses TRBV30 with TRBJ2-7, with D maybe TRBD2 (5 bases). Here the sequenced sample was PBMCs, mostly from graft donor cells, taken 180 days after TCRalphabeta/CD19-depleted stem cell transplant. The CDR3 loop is CAWRQARASSYEQYF. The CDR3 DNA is TGTGCCTGGAGGCAGGCGCGGGCGAGCTCCTACGAGCAGTACTTC.